The text below deals with one T cell receptor beta chain. This record comes from a study of T cells in tuberculosis. Study overall: Sequenced TCRs come from CD1B-GMM tetramer-binding T cells.

CDR1 and CDR2 (germline): MDHEN, SYDVKM. V was clipped by 5 bases and J by 7 bases, with 14 bases between them. CDR3 length equals 13 residues. Sequenced by immunoSEQ multiplex PCR; TCRdb stores in-frame clones only, minus some. The repertoire consists of about 43,000 clones, with 94% occurring once and the leading ten covering under 2%. The chain uses TRBV28 and TRBJ1-1; D gene uncertain. The receptor was derived from a donor aged 5 to 30 with latent tuberculosis or without tuberculosis infection. Some clones in this sample may be carry-over from other donors' samples. The sequenced material came from PBMCs. The CDR3 loop is CASSLTQTLEAFF. CDR3 bases: TGTGCCAGCAGTCTGACACAGACCCTTGAAGCTTTCTTT.